A single sample gave rise to the 10 T cell receptor beta chains below, sequenced in a study of cytomegalovirus exposure and HLA in healthy donors. PCR was performed using 60 Vbeta and 13 Jbeta primers. Clones were sequenced by immunoSEQ multiplex PCR, and TCRdb holds only the in-frame ones, with some missing. Altogether 63,000 or so clones are present, roughly 78% being singletons, with the ten largest covering approximately 4.2%. Sequencing was carried out using PBMCs. The receptors shown here come from a woman younger than 45 in good health and CMV-seronegative.

This CDR3 is CASRTGVNTEAFF. CDR3 DNA sequence: TGTGCCAGCAGGACAGGGGTGAACACTGAAGCTTTCTTT. V and J are TRBV6-5 and TRBJ1-1, with TRBD1 identical over 8 bases. The CDR3 runs 13 residues. The germline CDR1 and CDR2 sequences are MNHEY and SVGAGI. The junction had 0 bases not matched to a gene; V was cut back by 6 bases and J by 0 bases.

The CDR3 here is CASSPIRSTQYF. The CDR3 DNA sequence: TGTGCCAGCAGCCCCATACGGTCGACCCAGTACTTC. J is TRBJ2-5 and V is TRBV7-7; no firm D call. Trimming took 5 bases from V and 7 from J, leaving 11 bases between them. This CDR3 has 12 residues. Germline V gene data show CDR1 as SSHAT and CDR2 as FNYEAQ (reference sequence).

The chain employs TRBV7-8 and TRBJ1-2; perhaps TRBD1 as D (5 bases). Germline V gives CDR1 SGHVS, CDR2 FQNEAQ. The V end was cut by 1 base, the J end by 6 bases, with 9 bases between. The CDR3 extends over 13 amino acids. The CDR3 sequence is CASSLGQGDGYTF. In DNA, the CDR3 is TGTGCCAGCAGCTTAGGGCAGGGCGATGGCTACACCTTC.

This chain uses TRBV30 with TRBJ2-1; 9 positions match TRBD2. Germline trimming cut 0 bases from V and 5 bases from J; bases unmatched to any gene: 5. Per the germline V gene, CDR1 is GTSNPN and CDR2 is SVGIG (reference sequence). The CDR3 sequence is 15 residues long. CDR3 coding DNA: TGTGCCTGGAGTGTATCGAGCGGGAGGAACAATGAGCAGTTCTTC. Amino acid sequence: CAWSVSSGRNNEQFF.

The chain is built from TRBV7-2 and TRBJ2-3; a weak D match, TRBD2 (6 bases). The CDR3 loop spans 17 amino acids. Germline lookup yields CDR1 SGHTA and CDR2 FQGNSA. Trimming removed 3 bases from V and 4 bases from J, with 20 bases in between. As DNA, the CDR3 is TGTGCCAGCAGCTTTTGGGGTACCTCGAGGAGGGCAGATACGCAGTATTTT. Protein sequence: CASSFWGTSRRADTQYF.

This clone showed up just a few times. The V gene is TRBV4-1, the J gene TRBJ2-1; D may be TRBD2 (6 bases). The CDR3 contains 15 residues. Germline V lookup: CDR1 MGHRA, CDR2 YSYEKL. The germline V and J ends were trimmed by 0 bases and 4 bases, with 10 bases remaining between them. CDR3 sequence reads: CASSQDRTTYNEQFF. In DNA, the CDR3 is TGCGCCAGCAGCCAAGACCGGACTACATACAATGAGCAGTTCTTC.

The chain uses TRBV29-1 and TRBJ1-2; D call uncertain. This CDR3 has 12 residues. CDR1 is SQVTM, CDR2 ANQGSEA, per germline. The V and J ends lost 4 bases and 4 bases respectively, with 10 bases between them. The CDR3 protein is CSVGTEAYGYTF. The CDR3 DNA reads TGCAGCGTTGGCACCGAGGCCTATGGCTACACCTTC.

The rearrangement joins TRBV7-6 to TRBJ2-7; 10 nucleotides agree with TRBD1. CDR3 length equals 14 residues. In germline, CDR1 is SGHVS, CDR2 FNYEAQ. The V gene end was trimmed by 5 bases and the J gene end by 6 bases; junction bases not matched to a gene: 7. CDR3 DNA sequence: TGTGCCAGCAGCGAAAGGACAGGGGGTGGCGAGCAGTACTTC. This codes for CASSERTGGGEQYF. The full variable domain, rest sourced from reference TRBV7-6 and TRBJ2-7, is GAGVSQSPRYKVTKRGQDVALRCDPISGHVSLYWYRQALGQGPEFLTYFNYEAQQDKSGLPNDRFSAERPEGSISTLTIQRTEQRDSAMYRCASSERTGGGEQYFGPGTRLTVT.

This clone was seen more than once but under ten times. The chain recombines TRBV30 with TRBJ1-5; D is ambiguous. This CDR3 has 13 residues. The germline CDR1 and CDR2 sequences are GTSNPN and SVGIG (reference sequence). V shed 0 bases and J shed 5 bases, with 8 bases lying between them. The CDR3 protein is CAWSVSSDQPQHF. The CDR3 nucleotides read TGTGCCTGGAGTGTAAGCAGCGATCAGCCCCAGCATTTT. Looking up the rest from reference TRBV30 and TRBJ1-5 gives the full variable domain: SQTIHQWPATLVQPVGSPLSLECTVEGTSNPNLYWYRQAAGRGLQLLFYSVGIGQISSEVPQNLSASRPQDRQFILSSKKLLLSDSGFYLCAWSVSSDQPQHFGDGTRLSIL.

The J gene is TRBJ2-7, the V gene TRBV1; the D call in the table, TRBD2, was not verified against the DNA. TRBV1 is given as a pseudogene. The CDR3 totals 15 residues. The CDR3, as DNA: TGCACCAGCAGCCAGGGACTAGCGGGAGTACGAGAGCAGTACTTC. It is translated as CTSSQGLAGVREQYF.